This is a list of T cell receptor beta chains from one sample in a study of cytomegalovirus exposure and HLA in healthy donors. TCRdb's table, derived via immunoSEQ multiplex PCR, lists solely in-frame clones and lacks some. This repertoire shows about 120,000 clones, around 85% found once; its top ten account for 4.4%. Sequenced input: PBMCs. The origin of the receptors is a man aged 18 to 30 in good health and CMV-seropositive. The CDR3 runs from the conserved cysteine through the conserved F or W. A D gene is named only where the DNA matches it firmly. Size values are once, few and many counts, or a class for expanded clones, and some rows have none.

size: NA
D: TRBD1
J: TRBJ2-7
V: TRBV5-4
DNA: TGTGCCAGCAGCTTCGACAGGGCTGGCGAGCAGTACTTC
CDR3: CASSFDRAGEQYF

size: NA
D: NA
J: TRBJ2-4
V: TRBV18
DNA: TGTGCCAGCTCACCCGGCGGGGCCCGAGAGGCCAAAAACATTCAGTACTTC
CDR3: CASSPGGAREAKNIQYF

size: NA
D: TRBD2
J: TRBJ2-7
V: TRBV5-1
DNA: TGCGCCAGCAGCGAACTAGCGGGGAACTACGAGCAGTACTTC
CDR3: CASSELAGNYEQYF

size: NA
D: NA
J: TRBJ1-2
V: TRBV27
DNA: TGTGCCAGCAGTCCGACCTATCGGGGGGGTTCCCGGGCCTATGGCTACACCTTC
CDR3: CASSPTYRGGSRAYGYTF

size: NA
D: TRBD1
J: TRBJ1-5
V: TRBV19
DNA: TGTGCCAGTAGTGCCGGGACAGGGCTCCATCAGCCCCAGCATTTT
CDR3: CASSAGTGLHQPQHF

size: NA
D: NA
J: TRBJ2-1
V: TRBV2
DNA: TGTGCCAGCAGTGCGACAAGAAACTCCTACAATGAGCAGTTCTTC
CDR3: CASSATRNSYNEQFF

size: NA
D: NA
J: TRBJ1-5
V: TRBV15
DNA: TGTGCCACCAGCAGAGCGAGGAGCAATCAGCCCCAGCATTTT
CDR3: CATSRARSNQPQHF

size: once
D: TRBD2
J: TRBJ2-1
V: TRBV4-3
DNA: TGCGCCAGCAGCCAAGATTGGGCTAGCGGGGGCCAGAGCTCCTACAATGAGCAGTTCTTC
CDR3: CASSQDWASGGQSSYNEQFF

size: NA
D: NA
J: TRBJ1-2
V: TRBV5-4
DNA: TGTGCCAGCAGTTCGGGGGAAGTAGCAGACTATGGCTACACCTTC
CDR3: CASSSGEVADYGYTF

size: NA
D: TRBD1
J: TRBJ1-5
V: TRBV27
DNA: TGTGCCAGCAGTTTATCCGGGACAGGGTACAATCAGCCCCAGCATTTT
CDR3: CASSLSGTGYNQPQHF

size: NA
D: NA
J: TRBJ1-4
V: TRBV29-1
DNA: TGCAGTGTAGGGGAACAGAGAAATGAAAAACTGTTTTTT
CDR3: CSVGEQRNEKLFF

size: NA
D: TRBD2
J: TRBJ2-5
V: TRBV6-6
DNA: TGTGCCAGCAGTTCTAAAACTACTAGCGGGGAGACCCAGTACTTC
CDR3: CASSSKTTSGETQYF

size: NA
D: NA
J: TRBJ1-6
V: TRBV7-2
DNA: TGTGCCAGCAGCTTAGGGACTGTTAATTCACCCCTCCACTTT
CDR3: CASSLGTVNSPLHF

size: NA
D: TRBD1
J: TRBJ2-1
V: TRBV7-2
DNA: TGTGCCAGCAGCCCCCGAGGACAGGGTGGCAATGAGCAGTTCTTC
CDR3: CASSPRGQGGNEQFF

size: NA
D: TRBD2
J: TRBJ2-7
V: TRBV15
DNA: TGTGCCACCAGCAGGCAAGCGGGAAACTACGAGCAGTACTTC
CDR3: CATSRQAGNYEQYF

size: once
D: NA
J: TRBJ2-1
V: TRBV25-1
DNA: TGTGCCAGCGGTCGAAGAGTTCCTGAGCAGTTCTTC
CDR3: CASGRRVPEQFF

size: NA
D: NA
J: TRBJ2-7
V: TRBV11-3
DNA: TGTGCCAGCAGCTTAGGGCAGGACTACGAGCAGTACTTC
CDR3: CASSLGQDYEQYF

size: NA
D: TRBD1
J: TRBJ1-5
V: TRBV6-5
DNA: TGTGCCAGCAGTTACCTACAGGGGAATCAGCCCCAGCATTTT
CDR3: CASSYLQGNQPQHF

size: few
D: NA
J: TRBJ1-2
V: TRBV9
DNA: TGTGCCAGCAGCGTAGTCAGGGACTATGGCTACACCTTC
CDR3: CASSVVRDYGYTF

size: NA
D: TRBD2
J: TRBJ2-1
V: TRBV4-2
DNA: TGTGCCAGCAGCCAAGATTTGGCTAGCGGTGGTAATGAGCAGTTCTTC
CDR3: CASSQDLASGGNEQFF

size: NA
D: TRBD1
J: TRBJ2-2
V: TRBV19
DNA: TGTGCCAGTAGTATAGGACAGGGAAGGTCCGGGGAGCTGTTTTTT
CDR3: CASSIGQGRSGELFF

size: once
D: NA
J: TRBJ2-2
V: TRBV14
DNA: TGTGCCAGCAGCCAAGGACAGGCGAACACCGGGGAGCTGTTTTTT
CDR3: CASSQGQANTGELFF

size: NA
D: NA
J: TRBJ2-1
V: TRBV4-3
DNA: TGCGCCAGCAGCCAAGAGGGGGCTCTCAATGAGCAGTTCTTC
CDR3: CASSQEGALNEQFF

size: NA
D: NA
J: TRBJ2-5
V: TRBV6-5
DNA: TGTGCCAGCAGCTACGACAGCCAAGAGACCCAGTACTTC
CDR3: CASSYDSQETQYF

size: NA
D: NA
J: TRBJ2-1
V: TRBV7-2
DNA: TGTGCCAGCAGCTTAGGGACAGCCCTGTCCTACAATGAGCAGTTCTTC
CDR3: CASSLGTALSYNEQFF

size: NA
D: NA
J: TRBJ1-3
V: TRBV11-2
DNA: TGTGCCAGCAGCTTAGGGCCAACTGGAAACACCATATATTTT
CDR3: CASSLGPTGNTIYF

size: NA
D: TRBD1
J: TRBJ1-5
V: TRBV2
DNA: TGTGCCAGCAGGACAGGGGCCACCTCGGGGCCCCAGCATTTT
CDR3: CASRTGATSGPQHF

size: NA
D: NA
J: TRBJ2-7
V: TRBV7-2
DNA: TGTGCCAGCAGCTTAGTCCGGGGGACGACCTACGAGCAGTACTTC
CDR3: CASSLVRGTTYEQYF

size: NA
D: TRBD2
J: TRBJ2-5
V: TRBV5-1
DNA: TGCGCCAGCAGCTTTGGGACTAACCAAGAGACCCAGTACTTC
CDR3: CASSFGTNQETQYF

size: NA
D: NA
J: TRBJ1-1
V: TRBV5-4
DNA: TGTGCCAGCAGCTTCCCGCCAGGGTCCGGCACTGAAGCTTTCTTT
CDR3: CASSFPPGSGTEAFF

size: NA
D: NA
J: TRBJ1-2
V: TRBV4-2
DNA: TGTGCCAGCAGCTGGCAACAGGGAGAAGGCTACACCTTC
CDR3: CASSWQQGEGYTF

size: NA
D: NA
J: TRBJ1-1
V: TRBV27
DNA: TGTGCCAGCAGTTTAGGGACTGGGAACACTGAAGCTTTCTTT
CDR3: CASSLGTGNTEAFF

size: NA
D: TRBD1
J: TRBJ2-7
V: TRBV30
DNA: TGTGCCTGGAGTTGGGGACAGGGGCCCGAGCAGTACTTC
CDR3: CAWSWGQGPEQYF

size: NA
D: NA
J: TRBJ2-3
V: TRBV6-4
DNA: TGTGCCAGCAGTGACTCTAGCGTAGATACGCAGTATTTT
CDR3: CASSDSSVDTQYF

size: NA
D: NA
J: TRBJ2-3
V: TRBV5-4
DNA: TGTGCCAGCAGCCCACGGGGGAATAATCTAGATACGCAGTATTTT
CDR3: CASSPRGNNLDTQYF

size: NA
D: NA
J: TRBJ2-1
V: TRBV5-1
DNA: TGCGCCAGCAGCTTGGTGTCGGAGGCTGATGAGCAGTTCTTC
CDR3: CASSLVSEADEQFF

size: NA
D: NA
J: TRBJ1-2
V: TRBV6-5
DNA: TGTGCCGGCAGCCCCCGGGGGGCGGAAGGCTACACCTTC
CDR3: CAGSPRGAEGYTF

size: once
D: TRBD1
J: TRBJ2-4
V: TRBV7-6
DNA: TGTGCCAGCAGCCTAACCGGGACAGGGGGCGAAGCCAAAAACATTCAGTACTTC
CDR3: CASSLTGTGGEAKNIQYF

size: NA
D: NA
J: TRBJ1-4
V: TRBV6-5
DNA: TGTGCCAGCAGTTACTCAGCGGGGGTTGAAAAACTGTTTTTT
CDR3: CASSYSAGVEKLFF

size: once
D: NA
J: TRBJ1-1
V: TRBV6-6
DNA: TGTGCCAGCAGTTACGAGACAGTGAACACTGAAGCTTTCTTT
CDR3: CASSYETVNTEAFF

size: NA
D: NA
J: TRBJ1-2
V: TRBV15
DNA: TGTGCCACCAGCAGAGACGTGTATGGCTACACCTTC
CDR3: CATSRDVYGYTF